This T cell receptor (beta chain) stems from a study of cytomegalovirus exposure and HLA in healthy donors. Study-wide context: In a previous analysis, 110 million or so unique TCR beta sequences were found from 170 million or so T cells.

Findings and caveats of the study: Donors were assumed by presence/absence analyses to have roughly uniform sequencing depth. A missense DCLRE1C variant was associated with V- and J-gene trimming of TCR beta chains in a later analysis, and an independent cohort replicated the association. Clonal expansion was found to be greater in HLA-associated TCR beta chains than in equally common others in a later analysis.

The sample holds a few counts of this clone. Antigen specificity is unknown. In the PCR, 60 Vbeta and 13 Jbeta primers were used. Here immunoSEQ multiplex PCR was the method, and the copy in TCRdb shows in-frame clones only, minus some. The sample carries about 110,000 clones, more than 70% recorded once. Trimming cost V 4 bases and J 7 bases, with 11 bases left between them. The germline V gene has CDR1 SNHLY and CDR2 FYNNEI. The CDR3 extends over 13 amino acids. The sequenced material came from PBMCs. The rearrangement joins TRBV2 to TRBJ2-1, with no clear D. This receptor was identified in a man aged 30-40 years in good health and CMV-seronegative. DNA of the CDR3: TGTGCCAGCAGTGTAAATTCCGGGAATGAGCAGTTCTTC. Protein: CASSVNSGNEQFF.